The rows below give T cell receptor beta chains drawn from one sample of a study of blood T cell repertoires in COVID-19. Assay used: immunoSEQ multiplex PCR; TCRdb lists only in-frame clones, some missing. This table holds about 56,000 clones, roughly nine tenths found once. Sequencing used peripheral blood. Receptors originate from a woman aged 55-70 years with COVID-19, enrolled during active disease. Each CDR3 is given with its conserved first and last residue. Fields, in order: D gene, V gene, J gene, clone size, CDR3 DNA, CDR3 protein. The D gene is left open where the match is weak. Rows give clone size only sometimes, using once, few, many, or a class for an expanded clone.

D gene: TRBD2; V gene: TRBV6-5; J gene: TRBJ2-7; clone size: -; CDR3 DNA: TGTGCCAGCAGCCGACCTAGCGGAGGCGGCGAGCAGTACTTC; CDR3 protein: CASSRPSGGGEQYF
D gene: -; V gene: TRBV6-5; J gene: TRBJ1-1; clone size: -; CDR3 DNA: TGTGCCAGCAGTTACTCGTTAGGGGTCACTGAAGCTTTCTTT; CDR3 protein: CASSYSLGVTEAFF
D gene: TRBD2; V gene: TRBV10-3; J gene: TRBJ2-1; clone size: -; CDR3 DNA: TGTGCCATCAGTGTGGGACTAGCGGGAGGGCCAGGTGTCAATGAGCAGTTCTTC; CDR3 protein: CAISVGLAGGPGVNEQFF
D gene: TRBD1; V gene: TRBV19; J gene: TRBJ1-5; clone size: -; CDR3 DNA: TGTGCCAGTAAACCGCAGGGGACAGGGGATCAGCCCCAGCATTTT; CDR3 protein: CASKPQGTGDQPQHF
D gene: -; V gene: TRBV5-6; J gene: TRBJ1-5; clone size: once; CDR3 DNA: TGTGCCAGCAGCTTTGAGGGAGGGGCACAGGGAAGCAATCAGCCCCAGCATTTT; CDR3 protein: CASSFEGGAQGSNQPQHF
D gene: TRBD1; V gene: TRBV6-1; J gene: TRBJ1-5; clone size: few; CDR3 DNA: TGTGCCAGCAGTGAACCAGACAGGGCCCGCAATCAGCCCCAGCATTTT; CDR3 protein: CASSEPDRARNQPQHF
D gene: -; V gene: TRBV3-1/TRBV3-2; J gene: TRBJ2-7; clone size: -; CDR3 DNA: TGTGCCAGCAGCCAAGGGGCAGGGGTTTCCTACGAGCAGTACTTC; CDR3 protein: CASSQGAGVSYEQYF
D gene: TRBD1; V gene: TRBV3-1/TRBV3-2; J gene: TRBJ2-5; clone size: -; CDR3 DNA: TGTGCCAGCAGCCACCCCCCGGGACAGGGTGGAGAGACCCAGTACTTC; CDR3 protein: CASSHPPGQGGETQYF
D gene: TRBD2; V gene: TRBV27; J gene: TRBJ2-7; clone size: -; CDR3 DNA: TGTGCCACCCTGACGGGGGGGGAGCAGTACTTC; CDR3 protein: CATLTGGEQYF
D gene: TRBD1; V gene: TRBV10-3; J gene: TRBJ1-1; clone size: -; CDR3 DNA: TGTGCCATCACCACCTCGGACAGGGGCGACACTGAAGCTTTCTTT; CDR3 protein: CAITTSDRGDTEAFF
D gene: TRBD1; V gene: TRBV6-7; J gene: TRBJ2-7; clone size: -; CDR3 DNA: TGTGCCAGCACCCCATTGCCGGGACAGGTCCGTTACGAGCAGTACTTC; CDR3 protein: CASTPLPGQVRYEQYF
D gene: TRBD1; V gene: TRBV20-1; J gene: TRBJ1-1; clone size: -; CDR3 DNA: TGCAGTGCTATAGGACAGGGGCCAGCTTTCTTT; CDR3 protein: CSAIGQGPAFF
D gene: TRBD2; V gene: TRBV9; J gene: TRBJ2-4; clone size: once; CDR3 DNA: TGTGCCAGCAGCCCCTATGCTAGCGGGAGGGCCTCGAACATTCAGTACTTC; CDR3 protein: CASSPYASGRASNIQYF
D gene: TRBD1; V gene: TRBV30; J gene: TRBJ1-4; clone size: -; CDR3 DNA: TGTGCCTGGAGTGTACGGGGGACAGGGAATGAAAAACTGTTTTTT; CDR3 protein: CAWSVRGTGNEKLFF
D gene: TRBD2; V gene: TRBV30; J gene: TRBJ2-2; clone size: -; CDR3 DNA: TGTGCCTGGAGGCTAGCGGGCTCCGGGGAGCTGTTTTTT; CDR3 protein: CAWRLAGSGELFF
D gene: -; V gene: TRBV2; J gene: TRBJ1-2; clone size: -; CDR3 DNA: -; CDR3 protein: CASILAGEHYGYTF
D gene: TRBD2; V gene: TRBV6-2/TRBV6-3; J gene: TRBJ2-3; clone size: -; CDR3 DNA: TGTGCCAGCAGTTACTCGCCAAGCGGGGGGGCAGATACGCAGTATTTT; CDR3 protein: CASSYSPSGGADTQYF
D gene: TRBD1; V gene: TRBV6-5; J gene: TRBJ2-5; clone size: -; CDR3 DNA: TGTGCCAGCACCATAAGACAGGGTCAGGAGACCCAGTACTTC; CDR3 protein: CASTIRQGQETQYF
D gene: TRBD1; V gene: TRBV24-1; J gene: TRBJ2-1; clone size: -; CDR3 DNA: TGTGCCACCAGTGATAATACCGGGACAGGGGGTTACAATGAGCAGTTCTTC; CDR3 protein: CATSDNTGTGGYNEQFF
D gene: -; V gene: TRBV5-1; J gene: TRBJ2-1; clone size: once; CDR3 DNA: TGCGCCAGCAGCTTGGGGGGGGAGCCCTACAATGAGCAGTTCTTC; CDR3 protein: CASSLGGEPYNEQFF
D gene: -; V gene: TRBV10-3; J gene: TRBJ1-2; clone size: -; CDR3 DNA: TGTGCCATCAGAGGACAAGCGATTGAATCGTATGGCTACACCTTC; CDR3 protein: CAIRGQAIESYGYTF
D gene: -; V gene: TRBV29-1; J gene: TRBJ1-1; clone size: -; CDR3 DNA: TGCAGCGTTGATACGGGGTACACTGAAGCTTTCTTT; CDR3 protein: CSVDTGYTEAFF
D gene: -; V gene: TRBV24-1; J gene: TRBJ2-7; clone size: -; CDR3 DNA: TGTGCCACCAGTGACCCAGACAGCTCCGAGCAGTACTTC; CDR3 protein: CATSDPDSSEQYF
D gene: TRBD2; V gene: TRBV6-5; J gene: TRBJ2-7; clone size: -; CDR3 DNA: TGTGCCAGCAGTTCTCCCGGGACTAGCGGGGTAACGCAGTACTTC; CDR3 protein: CASSSPGTSGVTQYF
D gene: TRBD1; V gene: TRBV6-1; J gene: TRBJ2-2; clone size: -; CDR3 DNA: TGTGCCAGCAGTGAAGCGCCTCGGACAGGGTTAAACACCGGGGAGCTGTTTTTT; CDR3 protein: CASSEAPRTGLNTGELFF
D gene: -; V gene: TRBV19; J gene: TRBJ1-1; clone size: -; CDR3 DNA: TGTGCCAGTAGGATGCGGTCATTCACTGAAGCTTTCTTT; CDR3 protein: CASRMRSFTEAFF
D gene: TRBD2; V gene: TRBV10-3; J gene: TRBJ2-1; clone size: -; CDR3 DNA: TGTGCCATCAGTGAGTCACTAGCGGAGTTATGGCAGTTCTTC; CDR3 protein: CAISESLAELWQFF
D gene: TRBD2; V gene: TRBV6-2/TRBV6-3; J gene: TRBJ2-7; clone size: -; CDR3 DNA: TGTGCCAGCAGTTACTCCCGCGGGGGGCCCTACGAGCAGTACTTC; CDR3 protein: CASSYSRGGPYEQYF
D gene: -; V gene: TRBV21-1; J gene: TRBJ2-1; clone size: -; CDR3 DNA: TGTGCCAGCAGCAAGGGAGGTTACGAGTTCTTC; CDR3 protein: CASSKGGYEFF
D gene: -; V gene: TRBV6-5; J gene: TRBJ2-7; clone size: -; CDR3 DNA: TGTGCCAGCATTCCACAGAATACCTACGAGCAGTACTTC; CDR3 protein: CASIPQNTYEQYF
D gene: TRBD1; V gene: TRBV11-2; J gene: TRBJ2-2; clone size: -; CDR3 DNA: TGTGCCAGCACCCCTAGGACAGGAACCGGGGAGCTGTTTTTT; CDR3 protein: CASTPRTGTGELFF
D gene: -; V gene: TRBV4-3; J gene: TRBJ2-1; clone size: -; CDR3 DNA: TGCGCCAGCAGCCAAGAGAACGGTTTTAATAATGAGCAGTTCTTC; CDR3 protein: CASSQENGFNNEQFF
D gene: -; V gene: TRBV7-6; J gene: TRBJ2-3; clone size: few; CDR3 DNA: TGTGCCAGCAGCTTAGCGGCTAGCGCGGCTAGCACAGATACGCAGTATTTT; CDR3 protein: CASSLAASAASTDTQYF
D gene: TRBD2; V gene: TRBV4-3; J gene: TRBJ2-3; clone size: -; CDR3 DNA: TGCGCCAGCAGCCAAGGAGGGGAGGGCCCCACAGATACGCAGTATTTT; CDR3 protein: CASSQGGEGPTDTQYF
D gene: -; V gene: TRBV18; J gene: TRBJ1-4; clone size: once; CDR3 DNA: TGTGCCAGCTCACGTGACAGCCGGACGTACGATGAAAAACTGTTTTTT; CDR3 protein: CASSRDSRTYDEKLFF
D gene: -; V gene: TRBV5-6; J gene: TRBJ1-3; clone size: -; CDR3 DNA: TGTGCCAGCAGCTTGGGAGTGACGGGAAGAGCTGGAAACACCATATATTTT; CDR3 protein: CASSLGVTGRAGNTIYF
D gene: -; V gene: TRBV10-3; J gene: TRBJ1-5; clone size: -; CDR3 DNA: TGTGCCATCAGTGAAGAGCCATCTCAGCCCCAGCATTTT; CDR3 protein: CAISEEPSQPQHF
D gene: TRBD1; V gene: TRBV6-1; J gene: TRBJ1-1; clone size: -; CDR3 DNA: TGTGCCAGCAGTGAACTACAGGGGGCCGTGCTGAACACTGAAGCTTTCTTT; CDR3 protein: CASSELQGAVLNTEAFF
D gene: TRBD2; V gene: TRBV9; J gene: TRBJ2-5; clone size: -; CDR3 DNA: TGTGCCAGCAGCGTAGGGGCCCGGGCTAGCGGGGGGGAGACCCAGTACTTC; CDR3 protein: CASSVGARASGGETQYF
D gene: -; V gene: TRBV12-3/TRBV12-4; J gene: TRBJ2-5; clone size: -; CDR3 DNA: TGTGCCAGCAGTTTTATAAGGGGGACCCAGTACTTC; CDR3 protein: CASSFIRGTQYF
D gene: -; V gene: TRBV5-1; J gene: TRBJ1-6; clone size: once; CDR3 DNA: TGCGCCAGTGGACAAGGGACAACGGCCTCACCCCTCCACTTT; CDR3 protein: CASGQGTTASPLHF
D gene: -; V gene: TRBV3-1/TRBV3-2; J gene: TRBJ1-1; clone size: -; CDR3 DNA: TGTGCCAGCAGCCAAGATGAACATGCATCCGCTTTCTTT; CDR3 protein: CASSQDEHASAFF
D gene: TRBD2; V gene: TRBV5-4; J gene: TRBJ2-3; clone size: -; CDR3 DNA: TGTGCCAGCAGCTCACCTAGCGGGGGGTTGGATACGCAGTATTTT; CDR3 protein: CASSSPSGGLDTQYF
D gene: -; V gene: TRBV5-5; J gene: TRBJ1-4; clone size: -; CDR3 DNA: TGTGCCAGCTCCGACGGGGGTTTGGGTGAAAAACTGTTTTTT; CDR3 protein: CASSDGGLGEKLFF